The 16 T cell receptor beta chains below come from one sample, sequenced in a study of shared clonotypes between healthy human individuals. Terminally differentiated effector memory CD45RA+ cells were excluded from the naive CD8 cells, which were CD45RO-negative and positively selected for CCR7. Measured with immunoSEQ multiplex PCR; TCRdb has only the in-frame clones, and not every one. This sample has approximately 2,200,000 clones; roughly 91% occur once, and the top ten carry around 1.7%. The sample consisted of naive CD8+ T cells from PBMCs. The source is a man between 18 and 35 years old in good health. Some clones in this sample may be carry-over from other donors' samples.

This CDR3 reads CASSPTRDRLYNEQFF. The CDR3, as DNA: TGTGCCAGCAGTCCAACCCGGGACAGGCTATACAATGAGCAGTTCTTC. The rearrangement joins TRBV28 to TRBJ2-1, with 8 bases fitting TRBD1. Germline loops: CDR1 MDHEN, CDR2 SYDVKM. Trimming at V came to 5 bases and at J to 4 bases, leaving 10 bases not matched to a gene. This CDR3 contains 16 residues.

The DNA for the CDR3 is TGTGCCAGCAGTTTTGGGACAGGTTCAGGTGGCTACACCTTC. Its translation: CASSFGTGSGGYTF. V and J are TRBV27 and TRBJ1-2; 8 bases are shared with TRBD1. The CDR3 runs 14 residues. V lost 3 bases, J lost 7 bases, and 7 bases stayed unmatched. CDR1 MNHEY and CDR2 SMNVEV come from the germline V gene (reference sequence).

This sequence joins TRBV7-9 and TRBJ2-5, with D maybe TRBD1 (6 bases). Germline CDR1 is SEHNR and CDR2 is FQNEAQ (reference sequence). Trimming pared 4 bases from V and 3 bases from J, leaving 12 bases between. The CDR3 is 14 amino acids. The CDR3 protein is CASSSGTLKETQYF. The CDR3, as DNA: TGTGCCAGCAGCTCCGGGACACTAAAAGAGACCCAGTACTTC.

The CDR3 coding sequence is TGTGCCAGCGGACCCGGGACTAACCCCAATGAGCAGTTCTTC. Translating gives CASGPGTNPNEQFF. The chain uses TRBV9 and TRBJ2-1, with 7 positions matching TRBD2. CDR1 and CDR2 (germline): SGDLS, YYNGEE. The CDR3 is made up of 14 amino acids. V trimming: 7 bases; J trimming: 6 bases; junction bases outside the gene matches: 10. The entire variable domain, with the rest obtained from reference TRBV9 and TRBJ2-1, is as follows: DSGVTQTPKHLITATGQRVTLRCSPRSGDLSVYWYQQSLDQGLQFLIQYYNGEERAKGNILERFSAQQFPDLHSELNLSSLELGDSALYFCASGPGTNPNEQFFGPGTRLTVL.

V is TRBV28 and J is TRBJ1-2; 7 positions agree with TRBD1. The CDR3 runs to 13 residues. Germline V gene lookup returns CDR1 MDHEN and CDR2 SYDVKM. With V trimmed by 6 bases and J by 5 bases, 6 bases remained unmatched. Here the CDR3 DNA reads TGTGCCAGCAGCCGGGACAGCTGGTATGGCTACACCTTC. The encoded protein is CASSRDSWYGYTF.

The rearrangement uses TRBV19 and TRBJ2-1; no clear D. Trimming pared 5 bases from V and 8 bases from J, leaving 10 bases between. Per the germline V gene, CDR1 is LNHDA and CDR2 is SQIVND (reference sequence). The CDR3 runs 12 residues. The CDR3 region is CASSSSPDEQFF. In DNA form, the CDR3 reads TGTGCCAGTAGTTCGAGTCCCGATGAGCAGTTCTTC.

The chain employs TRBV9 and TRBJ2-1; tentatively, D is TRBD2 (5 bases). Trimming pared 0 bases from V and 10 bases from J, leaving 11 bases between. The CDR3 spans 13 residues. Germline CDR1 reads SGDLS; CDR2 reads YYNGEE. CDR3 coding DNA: TGTGCCAGCAGCGTAGGCGGGCGGGCGGAGCAGTTCTTC. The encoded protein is CASSVGGRAEQFF.

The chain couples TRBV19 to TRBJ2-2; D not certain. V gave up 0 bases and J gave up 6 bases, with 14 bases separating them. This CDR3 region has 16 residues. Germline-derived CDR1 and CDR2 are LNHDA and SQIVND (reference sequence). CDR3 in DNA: TGTGCCAGTAGTATAGATCTAGGCAGGTGGTCCGGGGAGCTGTTTTTT. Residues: CASSIDLGRWSGELFF. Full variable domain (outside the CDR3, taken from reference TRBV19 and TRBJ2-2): DGGITQSPKYLFRKEGQNVTLSCEQNLNHDAMYWYRQDPGQGLRLIYYSQIVNDFQKGDIAEGYSVSREKKESFPLTVTSAQKNPTAFYLCASSIDLGRWSGELFFGEGSRLTVL.

The CDR3 coding sequence is TGCAGCGTTGAACTGGGGACAACAACTGAAGCTTTCTTT. As protein: CSVELGTTTEAFF. The J gene is TRBJ1-1, the V gene TRBV29-1; D perhaps matches TRBD1 (6 bases). V was clipped by 2 bases and J by 5 bases, with 12 bases between them. Germline V lookup: CDR1 SQVTM, CDR2 ANQGSEA. CDR3 length: 13 residues.

CDR3 amino acids: CASSFMGLAGGSYNEQFF. DNA for the CDR3: TGTGCCAGCAGCTTCATGGGGCTAGCGGGAGGGTCCTACAATGAGCAGTTCTTC. The chain carries TRBV11-2 and TRBJ2-1; TRBD2 agrees at 12 bases. The CDR3 is made up of 18 amino acids. The germline V gene has CDR1 SGHAT and CDR2 FQNNGV. V lost 3 bases to trimming and J lost 1 base; unmatched junction nucleotides: 7.

This CDR3 reads CASTFLPVGELFF. The CDR3 DNA reads TGTGCCAGCACTTTTTTGCCGGTCGGGGAGCTGTTTTTT. The chain uses TRBV27 and TRBJ2-2; D is unclear. Trimming pared 7 bases from V and 7 bases from J, leaving 13 bases between. The CDR3 totals 13 residues. Germline CDR1 is MNHEY and CDR2 is SMNVEV (reference sequence).

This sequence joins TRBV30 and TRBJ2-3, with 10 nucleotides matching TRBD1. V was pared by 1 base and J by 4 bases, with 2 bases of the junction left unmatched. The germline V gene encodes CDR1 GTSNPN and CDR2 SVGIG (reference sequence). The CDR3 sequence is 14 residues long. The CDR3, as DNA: TGTGCCTGGAGTGAGACAGGGGGCGCAGATACGCAGTATTTT. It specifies CAWSETGGADTQYF.

CDR3 DNA: TGCGCCAGCAGTGAGGTCGGGCCACAAAAATCCTACGAGCAGTACTTC. The encoded protein is CASSEVGPQKSYEQYF. This sequence joins TRBV10-2 and TRBJ2-7; D remains unclear. Looked up from germline, CDR1 is WSHSY and CDR2 is SAAADI. This CDR3 spans 16 amino acids. V was shortened by 2 bases and J by 1 base, with 15 bases between the two germline ends.

CDR3 sequence: CARTNYGYTF. As DNA, the CDR3 is TGTGCCAGGACTAACTATGGCTACACCTTC. The rearrangement uses TRBV19 and TRBJ1-2; D is ambiguous. Trimming stripped 9 bases from V and 0 bases from J, with 2 bases between. Germline CDR1 is LNHDA and CDR2 is SQIVND (reference sequence). The CDR3 has 10 amino acids.

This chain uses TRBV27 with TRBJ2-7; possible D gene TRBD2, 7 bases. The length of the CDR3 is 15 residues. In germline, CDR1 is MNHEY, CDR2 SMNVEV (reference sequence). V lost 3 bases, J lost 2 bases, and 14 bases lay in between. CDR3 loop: CASSFHRGAAYEQYF. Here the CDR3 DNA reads TGTGCCAGCAGTTTTCATCGGGGGGCTGCCTACGAGCAGTACTTC.

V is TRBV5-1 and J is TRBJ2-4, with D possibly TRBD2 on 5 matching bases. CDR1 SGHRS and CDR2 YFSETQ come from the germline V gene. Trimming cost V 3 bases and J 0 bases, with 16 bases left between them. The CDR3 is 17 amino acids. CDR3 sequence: CASSWAVSDLAKNIQYF. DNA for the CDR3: TGCGCCAGCAGCTGGGCGGTTAGCGACCTAGCCAAAAACATTCAGTACTTC.